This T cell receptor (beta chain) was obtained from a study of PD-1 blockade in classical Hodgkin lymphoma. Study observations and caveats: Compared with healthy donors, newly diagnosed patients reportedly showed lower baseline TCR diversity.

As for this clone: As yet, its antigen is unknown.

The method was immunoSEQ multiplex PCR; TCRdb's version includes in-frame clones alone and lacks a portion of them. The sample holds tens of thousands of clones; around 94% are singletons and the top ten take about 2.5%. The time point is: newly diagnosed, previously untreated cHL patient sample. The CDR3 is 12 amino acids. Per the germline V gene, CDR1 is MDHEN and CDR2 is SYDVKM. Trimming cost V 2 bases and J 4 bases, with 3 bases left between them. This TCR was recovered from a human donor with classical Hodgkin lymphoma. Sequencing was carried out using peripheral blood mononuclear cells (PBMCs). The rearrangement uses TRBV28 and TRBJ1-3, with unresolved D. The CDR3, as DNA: TGTGCCAGCAGTTTAAAGGGAAACACCATATATTTT. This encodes CASSLKGNTIYF.